The 2 T cell receptor beta chains below all came from one sample that was sequenced in a study of T cells after yellow fever vaccination. TCRdb reprocessed the 5' RACE reads with MiXCR, giving one entry per CDR3 protein. The sample records some 300,000 distinct CDR3 sequences, around 10% being singletons. Here the sequenced sample was CD4+ T cells sorted from PBMCs, taken 5 days after the yellow fever booster vaccination. Receptors were obtained from a man in his late teens or twenties who received the YFV17D yellow fever vaccine.

This clonotype appeared a few times. J is TRBJ2-7 and V is TRBV5-1; 9 positions agree with TRBD1. CDR1 SGHRS and CDR2 YFSETQ come from the germline V gene. The CDR3 is 16 amino acids. V was pared by 1 base and J by 5 bases, with 10 bases of the junction left unmatched. The DNA for the CDR3 is TGCGCCAGCAGCTTGCTCGCGGGACAGGGTATCGACGAGCAGTACTTC. The encoded protein is CASSLLAGQGIDEQYF.

The chain recombines TRBV10-3 with TRBJ1-1; TRBD1 matches at 7 bases. The junction had 6 bases not matched to a gene; V was cut back by 7 bases and J by 1 base. Germline loops: CDR1 ENHRY, CDR2 SYGVKD. This CDR3 is 14 amino acids long. The CDR3 reads CAITSGGWNTEAFF. In DNA form, the CDR3 reads TGTGCCATCACATCAGGGGGTTGGAACACTGAAGCTTTCTTT.